This T cell receptor beta chain was identified during a study of PD-1 blockade in mismatch repair-deficient tumors. The wider study: Enrolled about 2012-2016, patients had progressing, pretreated mismatch repair-deficient cancers of 11 to 13 types.

Only in-frame clones appear in the TCRdb table, and some are missing; sequencing was by immunoSEQ multiplex PCR. Of 50,000 or so clones listed, over 75% are singletons. Germline V CDR1 and CDR2: SGHTS, YDEGEE. Germline trimming cut 0 bases from V and 7 bases from J; bases unmatched to any gene: 6. The CDR3 runs 15 residues. Mismatch repair deficiency was confirmed in all patients, by PCR or immunohistochemistry. TCRs were sequenced from three patients responding to pembrolizumab. Study-level results: Tumor-resident clones, often absent from pretreatment blood, expanded after pembrolizumab and then contracted.

About this clone itself: The antigen is unknown.

V usage is TRBV5-8 and J usage is TRBJ1-2; TRBD1 matches 10 bases. The clonotype was recovered from an adult with mismatch repair-deficient cancer. This sample comprised peripheral blood, obtained about 4.5 months after starting pembrolizumab. CDR3 sequence reads: CASSLVGTGAVGYTF. In DNA, the CDR3 is TGTGCCAGCAGCTTGGTTGGGACAGGGGCTGTTGGCTACACCTTC.